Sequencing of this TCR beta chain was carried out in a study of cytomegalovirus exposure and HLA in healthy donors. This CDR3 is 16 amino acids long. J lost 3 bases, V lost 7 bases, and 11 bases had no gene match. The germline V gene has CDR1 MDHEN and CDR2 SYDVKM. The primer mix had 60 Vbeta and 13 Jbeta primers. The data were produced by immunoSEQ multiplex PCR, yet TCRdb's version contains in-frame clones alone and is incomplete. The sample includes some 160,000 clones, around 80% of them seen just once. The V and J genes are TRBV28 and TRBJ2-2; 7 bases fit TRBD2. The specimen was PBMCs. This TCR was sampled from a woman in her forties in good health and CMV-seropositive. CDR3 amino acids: CASTPAGGGDTGELFF. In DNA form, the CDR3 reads TGTGCCAGCACCCCCGCCGGGGGAGGGGACACCGGGGAGCTGTTTTTT.